Listed below are T cell receptor beta chains from one sample, sequenced in a study of shared clonotypes between healthy human individuals. Some clones are missing from TCRdb's copy, which holds only in-frame ones; the method was immunoSEQ multiplex PCR. The sample includes roughly 1,100,000 clones, roughly 75% seen only once; the top ten take about 1.5%. Sequencing input: memory CD4+ T cells sorted from blood. The receptors were gathered from a man between 18 and 35 years old in good health. CDR3s include the opening cysteine and the closing phenylalanine or tryptophan. The order of the fields is clone size, CDR3 length, J gene, V gene, D gene, CDR3 protein, CDR3 DNA. The D gene is left open where the match is weak. Clone sizes are given selectively: once, few, many, or a class where the clone is expanded.

>NA|15|TRBJ2-2|TRBV5-1|NA
CASSLRQGDTGELFF
TGCGCCAGCAGCTTGAGACAAGGGGACACCGGGGAGCTGTTTTTT
>few|13|TRBJ2-2|TRBV2|NA
CASSVQGNGELFF
TGTGCCAGCAGTGTACAGGGTAACGGGGAGCTGTTTTTT
>few|14|TRBJ2-1|TRBV6-6|TRBD2
CASSMGLALNEQFF
TGTGCCAGCAGCATGGGACTAGCCCTCAATGAGCAGTTCTTC
>once|14|TRBJ1-4|TRBV5-1|NA
CASSQTRGEEKLFF
TGCGCCAGCAGCCAAACAAGGGGGGAAGAAAAACTGTTTTTT
>few|15|TRBJ1-6|TRBV30|TRBD1
CAWTRGGQGNSPLHF
TGTGCCTGGACTCGGGGGGGACAGGGTAATTCACCCCTCCACTTT
>NA|18|TRBJ2-1|TRBV27|TRBD2
CASRYSGLAGGRVNEQFF
TGTGCCAGCAGATATTCGGGACTAGCGGGAGGGCGAGTGAATGAGCAGTTCTTC
>NA|14|TRBJ2-7|TRBV18|TRBD2
CASSPYAGDYEQYF
TGTGCCAGCTCACCATATGCGGGGGACTACGAGCAGTACTTC
>NA|14|TRBJ2-1|TRBV7-9|NA
CASSPMGDAGQQFF
TGTGCCAGCAGCCCTATGGGTGATGCAGGGCAGCAGTTCTTC
>NA|14|TRBJ1-6|TRBV2|TRBD1
CASSGTAYNSPLHF
TGTGCCAGCTCCGGGACAGCCTATAATTCACCCCTCCACTTT
>NA|10|TRBJ2-5|TRBV29-1|NA
CSVQGETQYF
TGCAGCGTTCAAGGGGAGACCCAGTACTTC
>few|15|TRBJ1-2|TRBV19|NA
CASSAAWDTRYGYTF
TGTGCCAGTAGTGCGGCTTGGGACACCCGCTATGGCTACACCTTC
>NA|15|TRBJ2-2|TRBV2|NA
CASSEEGIDTGELFF
TGTGCCAGCAGTGAGGAAGGGATAGACACCGGGGAGCTGTTTTTT
>NA|14|TRBJ1-6|TRBV2|TRBD1
CASRQGQYNSPLHF
TGTGCCAGCCGACAGGGACAGTATAATTCACCCCTCCACTTT
>NA|12|TRBJ2-7|TRBV6-9|NA
CASGDSSYEQYF
TGTGCCAGCGGAGACAGCTCCTACGAGCAGTACTTC
>once|13|TRBJ2-3|TRBV5-1|NA
CASREPHTDTQYF
TGCGCCAGCAGAGAACCACACACAGATACGCAGTATTTT
>NA|15|TRBJ2-2|TRBV5-1|NA
CASSLGRVNTGELFF
TGCGCCAGCAGCTTAGGCAGGGTAAACACCGGGGAGCTGTTTTTT
>NA|15|TRBJ2-7|TRBV6-5|NA
CASTTGRDRTYEQYF
TGTGCCAGCACCACGGGCCGGGACCGAACCTACGAGCAGTACTTC
>NA|14|TRBJ2-5|TRBV19|TRBD2
CASRPTGGVETQYF
TGTGCCAGTAGACCCACGGGGGGGGTGGAGACCCAGTACTTC
>many|13|TRBJ2-7|TRBV7-9|TRBD1
CASSQGTGGEQYF
TGTGCCAGCAGCCAAGGCACAGGGGGAGAGCAGTACTTC
>NA|14|TRBJ2-2|TRBV5-1|NA
CASSLTQNTGELFF
TGCGCCAGCAGCTTAACACAGAACACCGGGGAGCTGTTTTTT
>NA|14|TRBJ2-7|TRBV5-6|NA
CASSSGFGSREQYF
TGTGCCAGCAGTTCGGGGTTCGGAAGTCGCGAGCAGTACTTC
>NA|15|TRBJ2-3|TRBV19|NA
CASSSRWGAADTQYF
TGTGCCAGTAGCTCCCGTTGGGGGGCCGCAGATACGCAGTATTTT
>NA|15|TRBJ2-2|TRBV11-1|TRBD1
CASSSGDRGDGELFF
TGTGCCAGCAGCTCAGGGGACAGGGGGGACGGGGAGCTGTTTTTT
>NA|19|TRBJ2-3|TRBV5-4|NA
CASTSARDLSRASTDTQYF
TGTGCCAGTACCAGCGCTAGGGACCTTAGTAGGGCTAGCACAGATACGCAGTATTTT
>NA|11|TRBJ1-2|TRBV5-6|NA
CASSSTVGDTF
TGTGCCAGCAGCTCTACCGTCGGGGACACCTTC
>NA|10|TRBJ1-2|TRBV29-1|NA
CSAGGEGYTF
TGCAGCGCTGGGGGCGAGGGCTACACCTTC
>NA|16|TRBJ1-5|TRBV21-1|NA
CASSQKVGDSNQPQHF
TGTGCCAGCAGCCAAAAGGTCGGAGATAGCAATCAGCCCCAGCATTTT
>NA|18|TRBJ2-1|TRBV7-9|NA
CASSLRVRRESSYNEQFF
TGTGCCAGCAGCTTAAGAGTACGGCGGGAAAGCTCCTACAATGAGCAGTTCTTC
>NA|14|TRBJ1-6|TRBV18|TRBD1
CASSRTGGNSPLHF
TGTGCCAGCTCGCGGACAGGGGGCAATTCACCCCTCCACTTT
>few|14|TRBJ1-3|TRBV6-1|NA
CASSRGRPGNTIYF
TGTGCCAGCTCGAGGGGGAGGCCTGGAAACACCATATATTTT
>NA|14|TRBJ2-7|TRBV18|TRBD2
CASSPPPGGYEQYF
TGTGCCAGCTCACCACCGCCCGGGGGGTACGAGCAGTACTTC